This T cell receptor beta chain was sequenced in a study of Graves' ophthalmopathy and Graves' hyperthyroidism. Whole-study results and caveats: A 13-signature model separated ophthalmopathy from stable hyperthyroidism, 87.88% sensitivity, 65% to 82% specificity. In blood appeared most of the expanded thyroid clonotypes whose frequency exceeded 0.001. The study's model predicted ophthalmopathy progression at approximately 70% sensitivity and approximately 78% specificity.

There are 13 residues in the CDR3. J was trimmed by 7 bases and V by 11 bases; bases with no gene match: 8. The germline V gene encodes CDR1 LNHNV and CDR2 YYDKDF (reference sequence). The hyperthyroidism patients had a new diagnosis of under 2 months' duration and were aged 18 to 65. Amplifying from RNA transcripts, the study obtained TCR beta CDR3 regions. HTBI-primed first-round RT-PCR preceded second-round multiplex PCR. TCRdb processed the multiplex PCR reads anew with MiXCR; each CDR3 protein has one entry. Altogether around 1.1 million distinct CDR3 sequences are present, roughly two fifths being singletons, with the ten largest covering 11%. This clonotype occurred many times. Its antigen is not known.

The sequence came from an adult man with Graves' hyperthyroidism. The V call is TRBV15, the J call TRBJ2-2, with 9 nucleotides matching TRBD2. The specimen sequenced was peripheral blood or thyroid tissue (not recorded which). The CDR3 loop is CAVKRGADGELFF. CDR3 bases: TGTGCCGTCAAGCGGGGGGCCGACGGGGAGCTGTTTTTT.